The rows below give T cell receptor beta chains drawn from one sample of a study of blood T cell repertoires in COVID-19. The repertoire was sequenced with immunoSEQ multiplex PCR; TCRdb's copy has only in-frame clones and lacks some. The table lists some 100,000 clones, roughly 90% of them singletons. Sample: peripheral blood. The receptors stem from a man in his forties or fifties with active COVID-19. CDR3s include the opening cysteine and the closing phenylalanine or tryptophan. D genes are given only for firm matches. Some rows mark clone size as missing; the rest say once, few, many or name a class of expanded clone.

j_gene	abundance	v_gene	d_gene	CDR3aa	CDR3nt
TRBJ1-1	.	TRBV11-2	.	CASSLGQGNTEAFF	TGTGCCAGCAGCTTAGGGCAGGGGAACACTGAAGCTTTCTTT
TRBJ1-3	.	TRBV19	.	CASSELYSPEGNTIYF	TGTGCCAGTAGCGAGCTCTACAGCCCCGAGGGAAACACCATATATTTT
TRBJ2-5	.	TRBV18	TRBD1	CASSPRQGQETQYF	TGTGCCAGCTCACCCCGACAGGGTCAAGAGACCCAGTACTTC
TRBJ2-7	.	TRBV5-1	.	CASSLAQGISYEQYF	TGCGCCAGCAGCTTGGCACAGGGAATTTCCTACGAGCAGTACTTC
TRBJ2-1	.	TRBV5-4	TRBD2	CASSPDSSGGYNEQFF	TGTGCCAGCAGCCCTGACTCGTCGGGGGGCTACAATGAGCAGTTCTTC
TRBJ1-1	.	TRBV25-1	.	CASSHGPTSEAFF	TGTGCCAGCAGTCACGGTCCAACCTCTGAAGCTTTCTTT
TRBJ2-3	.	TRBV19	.	CASSMRMSDTQYF	TGTGCCAGTAGTATGCGGATGTCGGATACGCAGTATTTT
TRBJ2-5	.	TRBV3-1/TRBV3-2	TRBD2	CASSQVLAGSRTQYF	TGTGCCAGCAGCCAAGTTCTAGCGGGGTCACGGACCCAGTACTTC
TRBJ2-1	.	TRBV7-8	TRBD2	CASSLVASGSSYNEQFF	TGTGCCAGCAGCTTAGTGGCTAGCGGGAGCTCCTACAATGAGCAGTTCTTC
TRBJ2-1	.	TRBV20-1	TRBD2	CSASKTSGNEQFF	TGCAGTGCGAGTAAAACTAGCGGTAATGAGCAGTTCTTC
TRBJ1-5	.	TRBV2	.	CASRAGAESQPQHF	TGTGCCAGCAGGGCAGGGGCAGAAAGTCAGCCCCAGCATTTT
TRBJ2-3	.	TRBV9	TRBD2	CASSPRTSTLYDTDTQYF	TGTGCCAGCAGCCCCCGGACTAGCACCCTCTACGACACAGATACGCAGTATTTT
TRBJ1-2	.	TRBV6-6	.	CASRATGPDGYTF	TGTGCCAGCAGAGCTACAGGTCCCGATGGCTACACCTTC
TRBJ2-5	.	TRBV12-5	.	CASGPRPGLPEETQYF	TGTGCTAGTGGTCCCCGCCCCGGACTACCTGAAGAGACCCAGTACTTC
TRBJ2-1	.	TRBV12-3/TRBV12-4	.	CASSGDSVNEQFF	TGTGCCAGCAGTGGGGACTCGGTTAATGAGCAGTTCTTC
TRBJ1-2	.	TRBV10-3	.	CAISESRVPYGYTF	TGTGCCATCAGTGAGTCCCGGGTCCCCTATGGCTACACCTTC
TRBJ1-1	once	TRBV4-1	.	CASSQDRVNTEAFF	TGCGCCAGCAGCCAAGACAGGGTGAACACTGAAGCTTTCTTT
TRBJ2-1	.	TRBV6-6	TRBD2	CASSRPITSGTYNEQFF	TGTGCCAGCAGTCGGCCCATTACTAGCGGAACTTACAATGAGCAGTTCTTC
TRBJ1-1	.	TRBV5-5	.	CASSSDVQGRAFF	TGTGCCAGCAGCTCGGACGTACAGGGTCGAGCTTTCTTT
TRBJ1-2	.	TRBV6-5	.	CASSPDSYGYTF	TGTGCCAGCAGCCCGGACAGCTATGGCTACACCTTC
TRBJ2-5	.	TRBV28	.	CASYGGGRETQYF	TGTGCCAGCTATGGCGGGGGCCGGGAGACCCAGTACTTC
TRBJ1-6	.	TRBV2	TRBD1	CATLMTGGRSPLHF	TGTGCCACCCTAATGACAGGGGGCCGTTCACCCCTCCACTTT
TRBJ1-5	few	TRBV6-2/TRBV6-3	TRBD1	CASSREDRRPQHF	TGTGCCAGCAGTCGAGAGGACAGGAGGCCCCAGCATTTT
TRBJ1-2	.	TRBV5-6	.	CASNLRGAEGYTF	TGTGCCAGCAACTTGCGGGGGGCTGAGGGCTACACCTTC
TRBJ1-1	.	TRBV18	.	CASSPAGANTEAFF	TGTGCCAGCTCACCCGCAGGGGCGAACACTGAAGCTTTCTTT
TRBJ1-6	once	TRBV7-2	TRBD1	CASSPGQGANSPLHF	TGTGCCAGCAGCCCTGGACAGGGGGCCAATTCACCCCTCCACTTT
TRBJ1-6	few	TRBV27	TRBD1	CASKLTGDTLKDSPLHF	TGTGCCAGCAAACTTACAGGGGACACTCTGAAGGATTCACCCCTCCACTTT
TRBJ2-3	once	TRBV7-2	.	CASSLGPTSTDTQYF	TGTGCCAGCAGCTTAGGGCCGACTAGCACAGATACGCAGTATTTT
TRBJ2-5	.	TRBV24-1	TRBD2	CATSALLADQETQYF	TGTGCCACCAGTGCTCTACTAGCGGATCAAGAGACCCAGTACTTC
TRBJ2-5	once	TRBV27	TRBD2	CASLPLAGEGETQYF	TGTGCCAGCCTCCCTTTAGCGGGGGAGGGAGAGACCCAGTACTTC
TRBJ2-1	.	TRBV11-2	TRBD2	CASSPPGTSSNEQFF	TGTGCCAGCAGCCCCCCCGGGACTAGTTCCAATGAGCAGTTCTTC
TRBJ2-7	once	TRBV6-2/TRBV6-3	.	CASSYSILANYEQYF	TGTGCCAGCAGTTACTCGATACTAGCAAATTACGAGCAGTACTTC
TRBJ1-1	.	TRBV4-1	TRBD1	CASSPGQGATEAFF	TGCGCCAGCAGCCCCGGACAGGGGGCAACTGAAGCTTTCTTT